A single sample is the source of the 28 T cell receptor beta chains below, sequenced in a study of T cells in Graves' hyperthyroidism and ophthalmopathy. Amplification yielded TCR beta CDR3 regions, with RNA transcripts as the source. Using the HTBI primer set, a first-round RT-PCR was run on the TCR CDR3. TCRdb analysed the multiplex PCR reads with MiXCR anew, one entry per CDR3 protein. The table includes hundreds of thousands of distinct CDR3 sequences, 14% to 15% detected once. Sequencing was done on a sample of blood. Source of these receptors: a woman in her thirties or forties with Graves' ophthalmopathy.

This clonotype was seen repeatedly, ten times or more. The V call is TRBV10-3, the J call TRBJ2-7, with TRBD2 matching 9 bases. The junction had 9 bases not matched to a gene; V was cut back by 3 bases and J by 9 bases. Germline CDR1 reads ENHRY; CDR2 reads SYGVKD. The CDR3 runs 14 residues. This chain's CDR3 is CAISEAGGAVGQYF. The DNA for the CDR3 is TGTGCCATCAGTGAAGCGGGGGGAGCGGTGGGGCAGTACTTC.

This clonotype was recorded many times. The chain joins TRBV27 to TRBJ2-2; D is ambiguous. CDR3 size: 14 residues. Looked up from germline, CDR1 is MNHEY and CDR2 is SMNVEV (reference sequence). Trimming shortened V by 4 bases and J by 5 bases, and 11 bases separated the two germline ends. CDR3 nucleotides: TGTGCCAGCAGTTCCTATCTGGGGACCGGGGAGCTGTTTTTT. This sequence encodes CASSSYLGTGELFF.

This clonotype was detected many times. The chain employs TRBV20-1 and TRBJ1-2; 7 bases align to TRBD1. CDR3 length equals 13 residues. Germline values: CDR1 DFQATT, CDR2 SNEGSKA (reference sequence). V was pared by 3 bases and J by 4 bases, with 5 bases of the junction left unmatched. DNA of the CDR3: TGCAGTGCTAGTGAGCCAGGGGGCTATGGCTACACCTTC. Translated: CSASEPGGYGYTF.

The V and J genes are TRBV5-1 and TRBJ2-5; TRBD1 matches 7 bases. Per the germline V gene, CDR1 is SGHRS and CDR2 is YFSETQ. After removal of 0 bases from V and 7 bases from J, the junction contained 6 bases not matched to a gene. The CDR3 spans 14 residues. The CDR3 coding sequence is TGCGCCAGCAGCTTGGGACAGGGTATCGGGACCCAGTACTTC. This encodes CASSLGQGIGTQYF.

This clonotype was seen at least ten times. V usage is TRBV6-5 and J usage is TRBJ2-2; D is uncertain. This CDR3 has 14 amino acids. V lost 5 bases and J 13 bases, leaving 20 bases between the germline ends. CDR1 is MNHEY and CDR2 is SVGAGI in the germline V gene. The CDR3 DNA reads TGTGCCAGCAGTACCCGTTTAGAGCCGTCCGCGCTGTTTTTT. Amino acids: CASSTRLEPSALFF.

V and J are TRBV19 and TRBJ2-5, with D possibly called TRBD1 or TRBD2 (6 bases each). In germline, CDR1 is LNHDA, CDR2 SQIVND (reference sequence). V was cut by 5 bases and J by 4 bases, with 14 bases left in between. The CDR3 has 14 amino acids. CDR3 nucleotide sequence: TGTGCCAGTAGTGAGGGGGGTCCCCCAGAGACCCAGTACTTC. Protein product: CASSEGGPPETQYF.

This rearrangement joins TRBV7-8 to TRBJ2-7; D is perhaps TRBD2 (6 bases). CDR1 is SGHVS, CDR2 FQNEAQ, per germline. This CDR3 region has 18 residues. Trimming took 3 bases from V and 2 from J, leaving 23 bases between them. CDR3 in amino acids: CASSFMGSGRSYTYEQYF. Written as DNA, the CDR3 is TGTGCCAGCAGCTTTATGGGTAGCGGAAGATCATACACCTACGAGCAGTACTTC.

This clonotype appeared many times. CDR3 bases: TGCGCCAGCAGCTTGAGCGGGAAGGGGCCCTACGAGCAGTACTTC. This codes for CASSLSGKGPYEQYF. The gene calls are TRBV5-1 and TRBJ2-7, with 7 bases lining up with TRBD2. Germline V gene data show CDR1 as SGHRS and CDR2 as YFSETQ. CDR3 size: 15 residues. Germline trimming cut 1 base from V and 2 bases from J; bases unmatched to any gene: 6.

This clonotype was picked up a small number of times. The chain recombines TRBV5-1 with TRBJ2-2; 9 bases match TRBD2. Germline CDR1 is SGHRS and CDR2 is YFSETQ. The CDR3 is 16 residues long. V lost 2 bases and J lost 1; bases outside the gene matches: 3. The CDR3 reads CASSLGTSKNTGELFF. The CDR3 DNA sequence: TGCGCCAGCAGCTTAGGGACTAGCAAGAACACCGGGGAGCTGTTTTTT. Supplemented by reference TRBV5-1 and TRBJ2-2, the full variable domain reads KAGVTQTPRYLIKTRGQQVTLSCSPISGHRSVSWYQQTPGQGLQFLFEYFSETQRNKGNFPGRFSGRQFSNSRSEMNVSTLELGDSALYLCASSLGTSKNTGELFFGEGSRLTVL.

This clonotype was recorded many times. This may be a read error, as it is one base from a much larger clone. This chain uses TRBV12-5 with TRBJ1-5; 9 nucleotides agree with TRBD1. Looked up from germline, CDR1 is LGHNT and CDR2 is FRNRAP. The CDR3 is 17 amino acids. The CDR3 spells CAGGLVQDRGVSQPQHF. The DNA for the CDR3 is TGTGCTGGTGGTTTGGTACAAGACAGGGGGGTATCCCAGCCCCAGCATTTT. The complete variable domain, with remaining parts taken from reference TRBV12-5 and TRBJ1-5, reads DARVTQTPRHKVTEMGQEVTMRCQPILGHNTVFWYRQTMMQGLELLAYFRNRAPLDDSGMPKDRFSAEMPDATLATLKIQPSEPRDSAVYFCAGGLVQDRGVSQPQHFGDGTRLSIL.

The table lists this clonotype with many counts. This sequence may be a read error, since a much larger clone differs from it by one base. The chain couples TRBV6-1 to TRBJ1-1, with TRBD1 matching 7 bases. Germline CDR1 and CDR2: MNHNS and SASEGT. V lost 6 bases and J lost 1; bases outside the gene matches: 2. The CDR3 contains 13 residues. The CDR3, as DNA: TGTGCCAGCAGAGACAGGGCGAACACTGAAGCTTTCTTT. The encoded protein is CASRDRANTEAFF.

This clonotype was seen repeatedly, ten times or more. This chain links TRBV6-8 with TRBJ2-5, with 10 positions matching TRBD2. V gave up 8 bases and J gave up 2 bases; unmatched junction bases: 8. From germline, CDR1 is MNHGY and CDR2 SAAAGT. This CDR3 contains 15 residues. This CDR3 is CASVRASGRQETQYF. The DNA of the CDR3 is TGTGCCAGCGTGAGGGCTAGCGGGAGACAAGAGACCCAGTACTTC.

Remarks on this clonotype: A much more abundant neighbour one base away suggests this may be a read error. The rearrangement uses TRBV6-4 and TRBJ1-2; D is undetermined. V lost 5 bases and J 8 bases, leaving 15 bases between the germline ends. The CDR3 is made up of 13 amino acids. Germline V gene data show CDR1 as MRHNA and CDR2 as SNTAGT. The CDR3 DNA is TGTGCCAGCAGTTGGGAAACAATGGGCGGCTACACCTTC. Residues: CASSWETMGGYTF.

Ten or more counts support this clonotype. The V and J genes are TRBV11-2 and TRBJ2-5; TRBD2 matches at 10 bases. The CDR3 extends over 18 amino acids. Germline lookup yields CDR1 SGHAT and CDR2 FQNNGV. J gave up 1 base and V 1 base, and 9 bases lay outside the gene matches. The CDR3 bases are TGTGCCAGCAGCTTAGGTCTGATAGCGGGAGGAACCCAAGAGACCCAGTACTTC. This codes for CASSLGLIAGGTQETQYF.

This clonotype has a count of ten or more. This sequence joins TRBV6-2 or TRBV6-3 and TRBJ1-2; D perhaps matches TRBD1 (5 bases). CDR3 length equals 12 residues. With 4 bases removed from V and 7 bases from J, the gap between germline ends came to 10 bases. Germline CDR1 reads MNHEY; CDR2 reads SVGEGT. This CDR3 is CASSWDASGYTF. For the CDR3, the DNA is TGTGCCAGCAGTTGGGACGCTTCTGGCTACACCTTC.

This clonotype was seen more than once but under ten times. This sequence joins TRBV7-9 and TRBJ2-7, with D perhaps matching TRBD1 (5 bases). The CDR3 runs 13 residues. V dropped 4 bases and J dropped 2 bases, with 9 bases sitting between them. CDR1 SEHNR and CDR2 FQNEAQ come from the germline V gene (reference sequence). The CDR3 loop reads CASSSRVPYEQYF. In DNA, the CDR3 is TGTGCCAGCAGCTCCAGGGTTCCCTACGAGCAGTACTTC.

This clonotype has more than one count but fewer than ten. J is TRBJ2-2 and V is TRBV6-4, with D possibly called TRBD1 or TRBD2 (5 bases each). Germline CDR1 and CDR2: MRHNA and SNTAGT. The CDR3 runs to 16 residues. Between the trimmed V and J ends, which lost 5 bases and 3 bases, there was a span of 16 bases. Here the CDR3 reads CASSRRQGTHTGELFF. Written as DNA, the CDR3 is TGTGCCAGCAGTAGGAGGCAGGGTACCCACACCGGGGAGCTGTTTTTT.

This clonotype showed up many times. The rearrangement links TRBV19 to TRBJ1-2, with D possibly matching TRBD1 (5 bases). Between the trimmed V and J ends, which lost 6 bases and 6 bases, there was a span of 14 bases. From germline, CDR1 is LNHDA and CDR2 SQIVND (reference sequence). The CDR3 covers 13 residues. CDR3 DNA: TGTGCCAGTAGCAGGGAGATACACAATGGCTACACCTTC. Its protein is CASSREIHNGYTF. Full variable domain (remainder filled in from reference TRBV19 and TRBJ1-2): DGGITQSPKYLFRKEGQNVTLSCEQNLNHDAMYWYRQDPGQGLRLIYYSQIVNDFQKGDIAEGYSVSREKKESFPLTVTSAQKNPTAFYLCASSREIHNGYTFGSGTRLTVV.

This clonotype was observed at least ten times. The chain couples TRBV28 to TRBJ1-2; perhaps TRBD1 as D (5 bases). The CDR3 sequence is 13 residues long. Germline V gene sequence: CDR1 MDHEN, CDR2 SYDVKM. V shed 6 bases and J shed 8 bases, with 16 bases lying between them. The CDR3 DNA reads TGTGCCAGCAGCCCACCGAGCGGGGGGGGCTACACCTTC. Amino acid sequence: CASSPPSGGGYTF.

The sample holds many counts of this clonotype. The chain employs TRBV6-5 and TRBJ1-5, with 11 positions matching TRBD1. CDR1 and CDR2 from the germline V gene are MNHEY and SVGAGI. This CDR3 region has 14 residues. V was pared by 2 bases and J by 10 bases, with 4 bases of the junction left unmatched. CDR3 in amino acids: CASSYDRTGGPQHF. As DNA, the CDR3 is TGTGCCAGCAGTTACGACCGGACAGGGGGCCCCCAGCATTTT.

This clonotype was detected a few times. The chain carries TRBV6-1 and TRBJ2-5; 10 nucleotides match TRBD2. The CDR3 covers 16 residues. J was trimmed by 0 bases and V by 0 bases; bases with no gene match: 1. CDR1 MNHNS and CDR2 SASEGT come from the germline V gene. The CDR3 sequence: CASSEALAGDQETQYF. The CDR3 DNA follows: TGTGCCAGCAGTGAAGCGCTAGCGGGAGACCAAGAGACCCAGTACTTC.

The DNA of the CDR3 is TGTGCCAGCACAGTTTCGAATATTGGGACCTACGAGCAGTACTTC. As protein: CASTVSNIGTYEQYF. The rearrangement links TRBV28 to TRBJ2-7; the D is unclear. Trimming pared 7 bases from V and 2 bases from J, leaving 18 bases between. CDR3 length: 15 residues. The germline V gene has CDR1 MDHEN and CDR2 SYDVKM.

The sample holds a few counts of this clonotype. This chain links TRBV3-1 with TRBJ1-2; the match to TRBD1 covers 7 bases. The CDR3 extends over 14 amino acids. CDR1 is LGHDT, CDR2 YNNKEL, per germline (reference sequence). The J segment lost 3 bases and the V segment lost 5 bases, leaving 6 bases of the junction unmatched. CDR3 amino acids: CASSTTGRYYGYTF. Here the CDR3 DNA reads TGTGCCAGCAGCACGACAGGGCGATACTATGGCTACACCTTC.

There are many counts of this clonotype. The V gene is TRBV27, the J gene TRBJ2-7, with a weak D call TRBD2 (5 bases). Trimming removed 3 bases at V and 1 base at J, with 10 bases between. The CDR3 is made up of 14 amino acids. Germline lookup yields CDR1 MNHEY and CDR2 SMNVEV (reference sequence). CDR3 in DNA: TGTGCCAGCAGTTTCCGGGGAGATTCCTACGAGCAGTACTTC. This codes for CASSFRGDSYEQYF.

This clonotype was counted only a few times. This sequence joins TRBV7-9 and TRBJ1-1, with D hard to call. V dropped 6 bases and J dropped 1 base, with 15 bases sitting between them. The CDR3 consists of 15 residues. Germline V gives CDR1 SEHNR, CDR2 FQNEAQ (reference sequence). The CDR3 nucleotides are TGTGCCAGCAGTCCCTGGGCAATGGCGAACACTGAAGCTTTCTTT. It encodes CASSPWAMANTEAFF.

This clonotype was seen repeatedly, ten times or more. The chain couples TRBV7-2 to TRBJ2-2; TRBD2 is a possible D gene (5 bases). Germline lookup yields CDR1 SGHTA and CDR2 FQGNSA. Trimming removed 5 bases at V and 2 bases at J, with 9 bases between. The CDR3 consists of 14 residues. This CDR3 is CASSPDFNTGELFF. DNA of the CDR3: TGTGCCAGCAGCCCGGACTTTAACACCGGGGAGCTGTTTTTT.

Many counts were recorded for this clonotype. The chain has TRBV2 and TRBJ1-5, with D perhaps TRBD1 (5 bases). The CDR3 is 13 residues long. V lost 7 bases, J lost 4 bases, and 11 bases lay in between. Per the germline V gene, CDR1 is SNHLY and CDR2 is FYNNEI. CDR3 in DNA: TGTGCCAGCACCAGGGTCTCGAATCAGCCCCAGCATTTT. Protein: CASTRVSNQPQHF.

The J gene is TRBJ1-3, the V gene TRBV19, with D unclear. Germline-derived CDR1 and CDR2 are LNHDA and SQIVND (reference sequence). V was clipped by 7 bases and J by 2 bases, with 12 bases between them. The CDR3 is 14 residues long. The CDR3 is CASMDLNTGNTIYF. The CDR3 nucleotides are TGTGCCAGTATGGACTTAAACACTGGAAACACCATATATTTT.